The 10 T cell receptor beta chains reported below all come from one sample, sequenced in a study of T cell repertoires in ileal Crohn's disease. Clones were read by immunoSEQ multiplex PCR, and TCRdb kept only the in-frame ones, dropping some. The table lists fewer than 5,500 clones, around 80% of them singletons. The sequenced material came from ileal tissue. Receptors were obtained from an adult with Crohn's disease.

The sample holds a few counts of this clone. In DNA, the CDR3 is TGTGCCAGCAGCCAAGAAACGGACAGGGGCGTCCCCGAGCAGTACTTC. This sequence encodes CASSQETDRGVPEQYF. The rearrangement uses TRBV4-2 and TRBJ2-7; 9 bases align to TRBD1. V gave up 0 bases and J gave up 6 bases; unmatched junction bases: 9. The CDR3 has 16 residues. Germline V CDR1 and CDR2: LGHNA, YNFKEQ.

CDR3 nucleotide sequence: TGTGCCAGCTCACCGCTAAGAGGACAGAGTCCGGATATCTCTGGAAACACCATATATTTT. It is translated as CASSPLRGQSPDISGNTIYF. The genes are TRBV18 and TRBJ1-3; possible D gene TRBD1, 6 bases. V was shortened by 3 bases and J by 0 bases, with 24 bases between the two germline ends. In germline, CDR1 is KGHSH, CDR2 LQKENI. There are 20 residues in the CDR3. Using reference TRBV18 and TRBJ1-3 for the parts outside the CDR3, the full variable domain is NAGVMQNPRHLVRRRGQEARLRCSPMKGHSHVYWYRQLPEEGLKFMVYLQKENIIDESGMPKERFSAEFPKEGPSILRIQQVVRGDSAAYFCASSPLRGQSPDISGNTIYFGEGSWLTVV.

The CDR3 DNA is TGTGCCAGCGACAGGGTCTCGTCCGGGGAGCTGTTTTTT. It yields the protein CASDRVSSGELFF. This sequence joins TRBV6-1 and TRBJ2-2; 7 bases map to TRBD1. CDR1 is MNHNS and CDR2 is SASEGT in the germline V gene. The CDR3 loop spans 13 amino acids. Trimming at V came to 8 bases and at J to 6 bases, leaving 6 bases not matched to a gene.

The DNA for the CDR3 is TGTGCCAGTAGTATGTCCAGGGGGCAATATACGCAGTATTTT. It encodes CASSMSRGQYTQYF. The V call is TRBV19, the J call TRBJ2-3; 8 bases match TRBD1. The V gene's germline CDR1 is LNHDA and CDR2 SQIVND (reference sequence). The CDR3 is 14 amino acids. V gave up 3 bases and J gave up 7 bases; unmatched junction bases: 6.

The chain employs TRBV20-1 and TRBJ2-1, with 10 bases fitting TRBD1. This CDR3 comprises 10 residues. The germline V gene has CDR1 DFQATT and CDR2 SNEGSKA (reference sequence). J lost 15 bases, V lost 3 bases, and 2 bases had no gene match. DNA of the CDR3: TGCAGTGCTAGCCGGGACAGGGGGTTCTTC. It specifies CSASRDRGFF.

The J gene is TRBJ2-5, the V gene TRBV5-4; 13 nucleotides agree with TRBD2. V lost 0 bases, J lost 5 bases, and 4 bases stayed unmatched. CDR3 size: 16 residues. Looked up from germline, CDR1 is SGHNT and CDR2 is YYREEE (reference sequence). The CDR3 coding sequence is TGTGCCAGCAGCTTGGGACTAGCGGGGGGCGGGGAGACCCAGTACTTC. This translates into CASSLGLAGGGETQYF.

Only a few counts were recorded for this clone. This sequence joins TRBV7-2 and TRBJ2-7, with D tentatively TRBD1 (5 bases). This CDR3 contains 18 residues. The V and J ends lost 1 base and 3 bases respectively, with 22 bases between them. Germline V CDR1 and CDR2: SGHTA, FQGNSA. DNA for the CDR3: TGTGCCAGCAGCTTAGTACCTGCTAGTAGGGGCTATGACTACGAGCAGTACTTC. It translates to CASSLVPASRGYDYEQYF.

The V gene is TRBV19, the J gene TRBJ2-4; the match to TRBD1 covers 12 bases. The CDR3 is made up of 16 amino acids. CDR1 is LNHDA and CDR2 is SQIVND in the germline V gene (reference sequence). Germline trimming cut 3 bases from V and 3 bases from J; bases unmatched to any gene: 3. CDR3 sequence (DNA): TGTGCCAGTAGTATCGGGACAGGGGGCAACAAAAACATTCAGTACTTC. Residues: CASSIGTGGNKNIQYF. Using reference TRBV19 and TRBJ2-4 for the parts outside the CDR3, the full variable domain is DGGITQSPKYLFRKEGQNVTLSCEQNLNHDAMYWYRQDPGQGLRLIYYSQIVNDFQKGDIAEGYSVSREKKESFPLTVTSAQKNPTAFYLCASSIGTGGNKNIQYFGAGTRLSVL.

This clone has a single count. The rearrangement joins TRBV6-1 to TRBJ2-1; TRBD2 matches 9 bases. Trimming at V came to 3 bases and at J to 8 bases, leaving 8 bases not matched to a gene. The CDR3 is 15 residues long. CDR1 and CDR2 from the germline V gene are MNHNS and SASEGT. The CDR3 sequence: CASSDGAGGWDEQFF. In DNA, the CDR3 is TGTGCCAGCAGTGATGGAGCGGGGGGCTGGGATGAGCAGTTCTTC.

V usage is TRBV6-4 and J usage is TRBJ1-6; tentative D call: TRBD1 (5 bases). V was shortened by 3 bases and J by 8 bases, with 11 bases between the two germline ends. The CDR3 sequence is 14 residues long. CDR1 is MRHNA and CDR2 is SNTAGT in the germline V gene. This chain's CDR3 is CASSEAGRHSPLHF. The CDR3, as DNA: TGTGCCAGCAGTGAAGCAGGGAGGCATTCACCCCTCCACTTT.